These 18 T cell receptor beta chains were all obtained from the same sample, sequenced in a study of CD4 T cells in relation to SARS-CoV-2 and coronaviruses. The assay was immunoSEQ multiplex PCR, and TCRdb's table has in-frame clones only and misses some. The profile shows approximately 60,000 clones, around 92% of them singletons. Sample: naive CD4+ T cells from PBMCs. Described subset: naive CD4+ T cells isolated by negative enrichment. Every receptor here comes from an adult with COVID-19.

This clone was picked up one time. This chain connects TRBV28 to TRBJ2-1; D remains unclear. This CDR3 has 11 residues. From germline, CDR1 is MDHEN and CDR2 SYDVKM. Trimming cost V 9 bases and J 6 bases, with 9 bases left between them. The CDR3: CASRALNEQFF. Here the CDR3 DNA reads TGTGCCAGTCGGGCCCTCAATGAGCAGTTCTTC. Looking up the rest from reference TRBV28 and TRBJ2-1 gives the full variable domain: DVKVTQSSRYLVKRTGEKVFLECVQDMDHENMFWYRQDPGLGLRLIYFSYDVKMKEKGDIPEGYSVSREKKERFSLILESASTNQTSMYLCASRALNEQFFGPGTRLTVL.

The J gene is TRBJ1-1, the V gene TRBV6-6; weak D call: TRBD1 (5 bases). The CDR3 is 14 residues long. Trimming removed 6 bases from V and 1 base from J, with 12 bases in between. The germline V gene has CDR1 MNHNY and CDR2 SVGAGI (reference sequence). CDR3 sequence: CASSSVGQNTEAFF. Written as DNA, the CDR3 is TGTGCCAGCAGCTCTGTGGGGCAGAACACTGAAGCTTTCTTT.

The count of this clone is one. The V gene is TRBV30, the J gene TRBJ2-3; 7 bases fit TRBD1. CDR1 GTSNPN and CDR2 SVGIG come from the germline V gene (reference sequence). CDR3 size: 15 residues. J lost 4 bases, V lost 2 bases, and 9 bases had no gene match. The CDR3 loop is CAWSRRQGFADTQYF. Written as DNA, the CDR3 is TGTGCCTGGAGTCGCCGACAGGGCTTTGCAGATACGCAGTATTTT.

In nucleotides, the CDR3 is TGCGCCAGCAGCTTGGGGGGGCGTCCAGATACGCAGTATTTT. Amino acids: CASSLGGRPDTQYF. This chain connects TRBV5-1 to TRBJ2-3, with D tentatively TRBD1 (6 bases). CDR1 and CDR2 (germline): SGHRS, YFSETQ. This CDR3 has 14 residues. V dropped 0 bases and J dropped 4 bases, with 9 bases sitting between them.

V gene TRBV1 combines with J gene TRBJ2-5; the table calls TRBD2, which could not be checked here. TRBV1 is marked as a pseudogene. The CDR3 loop spans 16 amino acids. The CDR3 loop is CTSSLLEAGGPETQYF. CDR3 DNA sequence: TGCACCAGCAGCCTCTTAGAGGCGGGAGGGCCTGAGACCCAGTACTTC.

The gene calls are TRBV6-5 and TRBJ2-7; weak D call: TRBD2 (6 bases). This CDR3 contains 14 residues. V was clipped by 5 bases and J by 1 base, with 12 bases between them. In germline, CDR1 is MNHEY, CDR2 SVGAGI. This chain's CDR3 is CASSTAGSSYEQYF. The CDR3, as DNA: TGTGCCAGCAGTACAGCCGGGAGTTCCTACGAGCAGTACTTC.

The CDR3 DNA follows: TGTGCCAGCACCATGAGTGAGGGTATCCAGCCCCAGCATTTT. Translation gives CASTMSEGIQPQHF. V gene TRBV6-5 combines with J gene TRBJ1-5; D is ambiguous. CDR3 length: 14 amino acids. The V gene lost 7 bases and the J gene lost 7 bases, with 17 bases spanning the gap. The germline V gene has CDR1 MNHEY and CDR2 SVGAGI.

This chain uses TRBV4-1 with TRBJ2-7; 13 nucleotides agree with TRBD2. From germline, CDR1 is MGHRA and CDR2 YSYEKL. The V and J ends lost 2 bases and 7 bases, in that order; junction bases with no gene match: 8. This CDR3 spans 16 amino acids. The CDR3 DNA follows: TGCGCCAGCAGCCAACCTACTAGCGGGAGGGTTGTAGAGCAGTACTTC. Translation gives CASSQPTSGRVVEQYF.

The rearrangement uses TRBV6-5 and TRBJ2-6, with D hard to call. Trimming left V 9 bases short and J 0 bases short, with 3 bases between. The germline CDR1 and CDR2 sequences are MNHEY and SVGAGI. The CDR3 is made up of 12 amino acids. The CDR3 nucleotides are TGTGCCAGTAGCTCTGGGGCCAACGTCCTGACTTTC. Translated, it gives CASSSGANVLTF.

The V gene is TRBV4-2, the J gene TRBJ1-3, with a weak D call TRBD1 (6 bases). The CDR3 is 15 residues long. V lost 4 bases to trimming and J lost 4 bases, with 14 bases between them. CDR1 and CDR2 from the germline V gene are LGHNA and YNFKEQ. The CDR3 bases are TGTGCCAGCAGCCGGCTACAGGGTTCCGGAAACACCATATATTTT. It is translated as CASSRLQGSGNTIYF.

The chain recombines TRBV12-5 with TRBJ2-1; 8 bases are a match to TRBD2. This CDR3 has 13 residues. The V and J ends lost 5 bases and 7 bases, in that order; junction bases with no gene match: 4. CDR1 and CDR2 (germline): LGHNT, FRNRAP. The CDR3 DNA sequence: TGTGCTAGTGGTCCCAGCGGGAGTAATGAGCAGTTCTTC. Encoded protein: CASGPSGSNEQFF.

The genes are TRBV28 and TRBJ2-2; D may be TRBD2 (6 bases). The germline V gene has CDR1 MDHEN and CDR2 SYDVKM. V was clipped by 10 bases and J by 6 bases, with 18 bases between them. The CDR3 has 14 residues. This CDR3 reads CATRAGGSAGELFF. The DNA of the CDR3 is TGTGCCACCCGAGCCGGGGGTTCCGCCGGGGAGCTGTTTTTT.

The chain combines TRBV5-1 with TRBJ2-2; D uncertain. V lost 5 bases and J 5 bases, leaving 7 bases between the germline ends. Germline values: CDR1 SGHRS, CDR2 YFSETQ. CDR3 length: 12 amino acids. The CDR3 DNA is TGCGCCAGCAGGCAAGTTACCGGGGAGCTGTTTTTT. Encoded protein: CASRQVTGELFF.

V and J are TRBV2 and TRBJ1-4, with TRBD1 identical over 7 bases. The CDR3 spans 19 residues. V shed 0 bases and J 5 bases; nucleotides not matched to a gene: 15. In germline, CDR1 is SNHLY, CDR2 FYNNEI. The CDR3 sequence is CASSEAHPGGRGSNEKLFF. DNA of the CDR3: TGTGCCAGCAGTGAAGCGCACCCAGGCGGCAGGGGGTCGAATGAAAAACTGTTTTTT. Looking up the rest from reference TRBV2 and TRBJ1-4 gives the full variable domain: EPEVTQTPSHQVTQMGQEVILRCVPISNHLYFYWYRQILGQKVEFLVSFYNNEISEKSEIFDDQFSVERPDGSNFTLKIRSTKLEDSAMYFCASSEAHPGGRGSNEKLFFGSGTQLSVL.

This clone was counted once. The chain combines TRBV6-5 with TRBJ2-5; D is perhaps TRBD2 (5 bases). V dropped 4 bases and J dropped 9 bases, with 9 bases sitting between them. Looked up from germline, CDR1 is MNHEY and CDR2 is SVGAGI. This CDR3 region has 11 residues. The DNA for the CDR3 is TGTGCCAGCAGTTTTACGGGATCCCAGTACTTC. It is translated as CASSFTGSQYF.

The rearrangement uses TRBV18 and TRBJ2-7, with 10 nucleotides matching TRBD2. The junction had 4 bases not matched to a gene; V was cut back by 0 bases and J by 5 bases. The germline gives CDR1 KGHSH, CDR2 LQKENI. The CDR3 covers 15 residues. The CDR3 DNA is TGTGCCAGCTCACCACCGGCTAGCGGGAGCGACGAGCAGTACTTC. Protein sequence: CASSPPASGSDEQYF.

This clone was picked up one time. This chain uses TRBV20-1 with TRBJ2-7; D unresolved. The CDR3 extends over 11 amino acids. The V gene lost 3 bases and the J gene lost 2 bases, with 5 bases spanning the gap. Germline V gene data show CDR1 as DFQATT and CDR2 as SNEGSKA (reference sequence). Here the CDR3 DNA reads TGCAGTGCTAGCTCTCCCTACGAGCAGTACTTC. Protein sequence: CSASSPYEQYF.

The CDR3 loop is CASGAGGPVNEQFF. CDR3 bases: TGTGCCAGCGGTGCGGGAGGACCCGTCAATGAGCAGTTCTTC. The chain carries TRBV11-3 and TRBJ2-1, with TRBD2 matching over 8 bases. CDR1 and CDR2 (germline): SGHNT, YENEEA. The CDR3 contains 14 residues. V dropped 8 bases and J dropped 6; count of bases not matched to a gene: 9.